This T cell receptor (beta chain) was identified during a study of OX40 agonist ivuxolimab in advanced cancers. Sequencing was performed with immunoSEQ multiplex PCR; in TCRdb, only in-frame clones are kept and a portion is missing. Of under 100,000 clones listed, approximately 80% are singletons. Per germline, CDR1 SNHLY and CDR2 FYNNEI. Losses at the gene ends were 7 bases for V and 1 base for J; bases not matched to a gene: 7. The CDR3 sequence is 16 residues long. Here the sequenced sample was CD4+ or CD8+ T cells sorted from blood, taken in a trial of the OX40 agonist ivuxolimab. This TCR was sampled from an adult with an advanced solid tumor such as melanoma, head and neck, liver or kidney cancer. This chain connects TRBV2 to TRBJ2-2; TRBD2 matches at 9 bases. The CDR3 here is CASKKREARNTGELFF. For the CDR3, the DNA is TGTGCCAGCAAGAAGCGGGAGGCCCGGAACACCGGGGAGCTGTTTTTT.